This T cell receptor beta chain is from a study of T-cell reconstitution after alpha-beta-depleted transplantation in children. Study-wide findings and caveats: One year after transplant, T-cell counts and diversity came mostly from newly produced T cells. Two months or so post-transplant, alpha-beta T cells reportedly derived from several hundred expanded graft clones. It was surviving recipient T cells and thymic progenitors that gave some patients high TCRbeta diversity at day 60.

V dropped 5 bases and J dropped 4 bases, with 18 bases sitting between them. The CDR3 runs to 15 residues. CDR1 is SGHTA and CDR2 is FQGNSA in the germline V gene. This clonotype has only a few counts. Antigen unknown. It was with unique molecular identifiers that the TCRbeta library was prepared. TCRdb re-called the PCR reads with MiXCR, one entry per CDR3 protein. The table lists hundreds of thousands of distinct CDR3 sequences, 10% to 15% of them singletons, with 2.2% in the top ten. The TCR originated in a male patient aged 10 to 17 who had a stem cell transplant for acute myeloid leukemia, so the T cells may come from the graft donor. The rearrangement links TRBV7-2 to TRBJ2-7; D is possibly TRBD1 (7 bases). Sample: PBMCs, mostly from graft donor cells, taken 360 days after TCRalphabeta/CD19-depleted stem cell transplant. The chain's CDR3 is CASSPRGAALYEQYF. In nucleotides, the CDR3 is TGTGCCAGCAGCCCCAGGGGGGCGGCCCTTTACGAGCAGTACTTC.